The 26 T cell receptor beta chains below were found in one sample sequenced in a study of T cell repertoires in cytomegalovirus infection. TCRdb re-derived calls from the reads in MiXCR, one entry per CDR3 protein. Found here are some 400,000 distinct CDR3 sequences, roughly a third of them singletons; the top ten hold 12% to 15%. The material sequenced was PBMCs. These TCRs come from a human donor in good health (CMV status not recorded). Some clones in this sample may be carry-over from other donors' samples.

This clonotype showed up just a few times. The chain uses TRBV29-1 and TRBJ1-2; 11 bases line up with TRBD1. Germline V gene lookup returns CDR1 SQVTM and CDR2 ANQGSEA. Unmatched junction bases numbered 11, after V lost 1 base and J lost 4 bases. This CDR3 region has 17 residues. The CDR3 nucleotides read TGCAGCGTTGAAGGGGGGACAGGGGGAACCCATACCTATGGCTACACCTTC. Translated, it gives CSVEGGTGGTHTYGYTF. Using reference TRBV29-1 and TRBJ1-2 for the parts outside the CDR3, the full variable domain is SAVISQKPSRDICQRGTSLTIQCQVDSQVTMMFWYRQQPGQSLTLIATANQGSEATYESGFVIDKFPISRPNLTFSTLTVSNMSPEDSSIYLCSVEGGTGGTHTYGYTFGSGTRLTVV.

This clonotype showed up just a few times. The chain couples TRBV7-2 to TRBJ2-7, with no clear D. This CDR3 is built from 15 residues. V lost 1 base and J lost 0, with 10 bases in between. Germline lookup yields CDR1 SGHTA and CDR2 FQGNSA. The CDR3 sequence is CASSLGAESSYEQYF. In DNA form, the CDR3 reads TGTGCCAGCAGCTTAGGTGCCGAGAGCTCCTACGAGCAGTACTTC.

The chain employs TRBV28 and TRBJ1-4; 10 nucleotides agree with TRBD1. Trimming removed 3 bases from V and 0 bases from J; junction bases left unmatched: 7. This CDR3 has 18 residues. Germline V CDR1 and CDR2: MDHEN, SYDVKM. The CDR3 DNA follows: TGTGCCAGCAGTTTTCCCGGGACAGGGGATGCAACTAATGAAAAACTGTTTTTT. This sequence encodes CASSFPGTGDATNEKLFF.

Ten or more counts support this clonotype. This chain connects TRBV7-2 to TRBJ2-3, with 8 nucleotides matching TRBD2. V dropped 1 base and J dropped 6; count of bases not matched to a gene: 9. CDR1 is SGHTA and CDR2 is FQGNSA in the germline V gene. This CDR3 contains 16 residues. CDR3 sequence: CASSLDPAGAADTQYF. The CDR3 nucleotides read TGTGCCAGCAGCTTAGATCCAGCGGGGGCGGCGGATACGCAGTATTTT.

The chain joins TRBV7-4 to TRBJ2-7; TRBD1 matches at 10 bases. Germline V gene data show CDR1 as SGHVT and CDR2 as SQSDAQ. Losses at the gene ends were 5 bases for V and 0 bases for J; bases not matched to a gene: 4. The CDR3 is 15 residues long. CDR3 residues: CASSERDRGSYEQYF. As DNA, the CDR3 is TGTGCCAGCAGCGAACGGGACAGGGGCTCCTACGAGCAGTACTTC. Complete variable domain (other parts from reference TRBV7-4 and TRBJ2-7): GAGVSQSPRYKVAKRGRDVALRCDSISGHVTLYWYRQTLGQGSEVLTYSQSDAQRDKSGRPSGRFSAERPERSVSTLKIQRTEQGDSAVYLCASSERDRGSYEQYFGPGTRLTVT.

This clonotype was counted a few times. This rearrangement joins TRBV7-3 to TRBJ1-1; D remains ambiguous. V was trimmed by 1 base and J by 1 base, leaving 10 bases between them. The CDR3 spans 15 residues. Germline values: CDR1 SGHTA, CDR2 FQGTGA. CDR3 in amino acids: CASSLNGDSNTEAFF. CDR3 sequence (DNA): TGTGCCAGCAGCTTAAATGGCGACTCGAACACTGAAGCTTTCTTT.

This clonotype was seen ten or more times. This chain links TRBV6-1 with TRBJ1-6; D uncertain. Trimming shortened V by 7 bases and J by 2 bases, and 9 bases separated the two germline ends. This CDR3 has 14 amino acids. Germline V gives CDR1 MNHNS, CDR2 SASEGT. The CDR3: CASKTSTYNSPLHF. The CDR3 nucleotides read TGTGCCAGCAAAACGAGCACCTATAATTCACCCCTCCACTTT.

This clonotype occurred a few times. The CDR3 is CASSGYYEQYF. CDR3 coding DNA: TGTGCCAGCAGTGGATACTACGAGCAGTACTTC. The J gene is TRBJ2-7, the V gene TRBV6-1; no definite D call. Deletions cut 4 bases from V and 3 bases from J, with 4 bases between. The CDR3 loop spans 11 amino acids. Germline assignment: CDR1 MNHNS and CDR2 SASEGT.

This sequence joins TRBV6-5 and TRBJ2-1; 8 positions match TRBD1. Germline V gene lookup returns CDR1 MNHEY and CDR2 SVGAGI. V was pared by 4 bases and J by 7 bases, with 9 bases of the junction left unmatched. There are 15 residues in the CDR3. The CDR3 reads CASSSGQGVFNEQFF. In DNA form, the CDR3 reads TGTGCCAGCAGTTCCGGACAGGGAGTTTTTAATGAGCAGTTCTTC.

This chain connects TRBV11-2 to TRBJ1-1; D remains unclear. Germline lookup yields CDR1 SGHAT and CDR2 FQNNGV. The CDR3 runs 13 residues. V gave up 1 base and J gave up 6 bases, with 9 bases separating them. This CDR3 is CASSLGPDPEAFF. In DNA, the CDR3 is TGTGCCAGCAGCTTAGGTCCGGACCCTGAAGCTTTCTTT.

The chain has TRBV19 and TRBJ1-5; 9 nucleotides match TRBD1. Germline V CDR1 and CDR2: LNHDA, SQIVND (reference sequence). This CDR3 region has 13 residues. The V gene end was trimmed by 10 bases and the J gene end by 2 bases; junction bases not matched to a gene: 3. DNA for the CDR3: TGTGCCACCGGGGACAGGGGCAATCAGCCCCAGCATTTT. Protein sequence: CATGDRGNQPQHF.

The chain joins TRBV2 to TRBJ1-1; 7 bases line up with TRBD1. The CDR3 sequence is 11 residues long. The V gene end was trimmed by 7 bases and the J gene end by 11 bases; junction bases not matched to a gene: 7. CDR1 and CDR2 (germline): SNHLY, FYNNEI. CDR3 loop: CASIDRVSAFF. The DNA for the CDR3 is TGTGCCAGCATCGACAGGGTGTCTGCTTTCTTT. The whole variable domain, filled in from reference TRBV2 and TRBJ1-1, reads EPEVTQTPSHQVTQMGQEVILRCVPISNHLYFYWYRQILGQKVEFLVSFYNNEISEKSEIFDDQFSVERPDGSNFTLKIRSTKLEDSAMYFCASIDRVSAFFGQGTRLTVV.

This clonotype was counted between two and nine times. The rearrangement uses TRBV11-2 and TRBJ2-2; the D gene is possibly TRBD1 (7 bases). Germline V gene data show CDR1 as SGHAT and CDR2 as FQNNGV. V lost 3 bases to trimming and J lost 6 bases, with 17 bases between them. The CDR3 length is 16 residues. DNA for the CDR3: TGTGCCAGCAGCTTGCGGGTCCAGGGGGGATCCGGGGAGCTGTTTTTT. Residues: CASSLRVQGGSGELFF.

This sequence joins TRBV6-7 and TRBJ2-3, with D perhaps TRBD2 (7 bases). TRBV6-7 belongs to the ORF category, with a function that is uncertain. The CDR3 runs to 17 residues. Trimming took off 0 bases at V and 2 bases at J, with 15 bases between the two ends. CDR3 protein: CASSYSTGGLPTDTQYF. CDR3 in DNA: TGTGCCAGCAGTTACTCGACCGGGGGGCTCCCCACAGATACGCAGTATTTT.

This clonotype has more than one count but fewer than ten. V and J are TRBV29-1 and TRBJ1-2; 9 bases line up with TRBD1. The CDR3 consists of 15 residues. Germline CDR1 SQVTM, CDR2 ANQGSEA. The J segment lost 8 bases and the V segment lost 0 bases, leaving 10 bases of the junction unmatched. The CDR3 DNA follows: TGCAGCGTTGAAGATCTGGACAGGGGAGAGAAAGGCTACACCTTC. Translating it yields CSVEDLDRGEKGYTF.

The rearrangement links TRBV19 to TRBJ1-2; D perhaps matches TRBD1 (5 bases). In germline, CDR1 is LNHDA, CDR2 SQIVND (reference sequence). V was clipped by 6 bases and J by 3 bases, with 14 bases between them. This CDR3 is 14 amino acids long. DNA of the CDR3: TGTGCCAGTAGACCCGACAGTGAGGACTATGGCTACACCTTC. Amino acid sequence: CASRPDSEDYGYTF.

About this clonotype itself: Being one base from a much bigger clone, this may be a read error. The V call is TRBV19, the J call TRBJ1-2, with D uncertain. Trimming took 8 bases from V and 3 from J, leaving 10 bases between them. Germline CDR1 reads LNHDA; CDR2 reads SQIVND (reference sequence). The CDR3 runs 12 residues. CDR3 sequence (DNA): TGTGCCAGTGGGTGGGGAGACTATGGCTACACCTTC. It is translated as CASGWGDYGYTF.

The chain couples TRBV7-2 to TRBJ1-1, with D possibly matching TRBD1 (6 bases). The CDR3 sequence is 16 residues long. Trimming cost V 1 base and J 4 bases, with 16 bases left between them. Per germline, CDR1 SGHTA and CDR2 FQGNSA. The CDR3: CASSLERQVVGTEAFF. As DNA, the CDR3 is TGTGCCAGCAGCTTAGAACGACAGGTTGTGGGCACTGAAGCTTTCTTT.

This clonotype was recorded once. The chain uses TRBV19 and TRBJ1-6; 7 positions agree with TRBD1. This CDR3 has 15 amino acids. From germline, CDR1 is LNHDA and CDR2 SQIVND (reference sequence). The V segment lost 4 bases and the J segment 5 bases; nucleotides outside the gene matches: 5. The CDR3 DNA is TGTGCCAGTAGTACGCAGACAGGGAATAATTCACCCCTCCACTTT. Protein product: CASSTQTGNNSPLHF.

In its sample, this clonotype was seen a few times. This chain joins TRBV6-2 or TRBV6-3 and TRBJ1-2; 7 nucleotides line up with TRBD1. Germline V lookup: CDR1 MNHEY, CDR2 SVGEGT. The trim removed 4 bases at V and 4 bases at J, leaving 9 bases unmatched. This CDR3 region has 15 residues. Here the CDR3 DNA reads TGTGCCAGCAGTTCCTGGACAGGAGTTTCCTATGGCTACACCTTC. Its translation is CASSSWTGVSYGYTF.

The table lists this clonotype with a count of one. The junction departs from the called germline gene at one end, perhaps through a read error. The chain couples TRBV28 to TRBJ2-7, with D unclear. This CDR3 region has 13 residues. Per the germline V gene, CDR1 is MDHEN and CDR2 is SYDVKM. Written as DNA, the CDR3 is TGTGCCAGCAGTTTCTCAGTAGCCTACGAGAAGTACTTC. This translates into CASSFSVAYEKYF.

Ten or more counts support this clonotype. The chain links TRBV7-9 to TRBJ2-7; D unresolved. The CDR3 consists of 13 residues. Looked up from germline, CDR1 is SEHNR and CDR2 is FQNEAQ (reference sequence). Deletions cut 0 bases from V and 5 bases from J, with 8 bases between. The CDR3 DNA reads as TGTGCCAGCAGCTTAGCGAGCAGTAACGAGCAGTACTTC. This encodes CASSLASSNEQYF.

The chain couples TRBV20-1 to TRBJ2-7; 11 bases line up with TRBD2. The CDR3 consists of 14 residues. The germline V gene encodes CDR1 DFQATT and CDR2 SNEGSKA (reference sequence). V lost 2 bases and J lost 12; bases outside the gene matches: 12. The CDR3 sequence: CSARQNSGGASAYF. Written as DNA, the CDR3 is TGCAGTGCTAGACAAAATAGCGGGGGGGCCTCGGCGTACTTC.

This sequence joins TRBV11-2 and TRBJ2-4, with 8 positions matching TRBD1. This CDR3 is built from 13 residues. After removal of 4 bases from V and 8 bases from J, the junction contained 4 bases not matched to a gene. CDR1 is SGHAT, CDR2 FQNNGV, per germline. CDR3 DNA: TGTGCCAGCAGCTCAGGGGGCGAGGACATTCAGTACTTC. Translating it yields CASSSGGEDIQYF. The full variable domain, completed using reference TRBV11-2 and TRBJ2-4, is EAGVAQSPRYKIIEKRQSVAFWCNPISGHATLYWYQQILGQGPKLLIQFQNNGVVDDSQLPKDRFSAERLKGVDSTLKIQPAKLEDSAVYLCASSSGGEDIQYFGAGTRLSVL.

The sample holds many counts of this clonotype. The V call is TRBV12-3 or TRBV12-4, the J call TRBJ2-7, with D unresolved. This CDR3 is 12 amino acids long. V lost 2 bases and J lost 5, with 7 bases in between. CDR3 protein: CASSLSVNEQYF. CDR3 DNA sequence: TGTGCCAGCAGTTTATCAGTTAACGAGCAGTACTTC.

This clonotype turned up a few times. The gene calls are TRBV7-9 and TRBJ2-2, with D unresolved. This CDR3 region has 16 residues. V lost 2 bases, J lost 0 bases, and 10 bases lay in between. Germline values: CDR1 SEHNR, CDR2 FQNEAQ (reference sequence). The CDR3 DNA sequence: TGTGCCAGCAGCTTAATCCTCAACGCGAACACCGGGGAGCTGTTTTTT. It specifies CASSLILNANTGELFF.